The rows below give T cell receptor beta chains drawn from one sample of a study of radiation and T cells in renal cell carcinoma. Sequenced by immunoSEQ multiplex PCR; TCRdb stores in-frame clones only, minus some. There are about 95,000 clones in the sample; 86% occur only once, and about 7.9% lies in the top ten. Material: blood, obtained from a patient whose treatment included radiotherapy and nephrectomy. Receptor source: a man aged 45 to 65 with renal cell carcinoma. Both conserved end residues are part of each CDR3. Each record gives: D gene, V gene, J gene, clone size, CDR3 DNA, CDR3 protein. A D gene is named only where the DNA matches it firmly. Rows may omit the clone size; those that give it use once, few, many or a size class.

-	TRBV28	TRBJ1-1	-	TGTGCCAGCAGTTTTAGACACCCGAACACTGAAGCTTTCTTT	CASSFRHPNTEAFF
-	TRBV7-6	TRBJ2-5	-	TGTGCCAGCAGCTCACAACAGGGTTTTGGAGAGACCCAGTACTTC	CASSSQQGFGETQYF
-	TRBV5-5	TRBJ1-6	-	TGTGCCAGCAGCTTGTCCATCAACTCCTATAATTCACCCCTCCACTTT	CASSLSINSYNSPLHF
-	TRBV7-3	TRBJ1-2	-	TGTGCCAGCAGCTTGGGGGACTTGGGTAACTATGGCTACACCTTC	CASSLGDLGNYGYTF
-	TRBV9	TRBJ2-1	-	TGTGCCAGCAGCGTAGCGAGCGATGAGCAGTTCTTC	CASSVASDEQFF
TRBD1	TRBV11-2	TRBJ1-2	-	TGTGCCAGCAGCTTAGGCCTCTCAACAGGGGGCCTGGGAGGCTACACCTTC	CASSLGLSTGGLGGYTF
-	TRBV7-2	TRBJ2-4	-	TGTGCCAGCAGCTTTTTCGGAGAAAACATTCAGTACTTC	CASSFFGENIQYF
-	TRBV5-4	TRBJ2-7	-	TGTGCCAGCAGCTTGGCCGGACACAGCGACGAGCAGTACTTC	CASSLAGHSDEQYF
-	TRBV9	TRBJ1-2	-	TGTGCCAGCACCGGGGAGGGCAGGAGGGACTATGGCTACACCTTC	CASTGEGRRDYGYTF
-	TRBV4-3	TRBJ1-4	-	TGCGCCAGCAGCCGAGGATCCAGGACAACTAATGAAAAACTGTTTTTT	CASSRGSRTTNEKLFF
-	TRBV5-5	TRBJ2-7	-	TGTGCCAGCAGCTCGCAGGGGTATTCCTCCTACGAGCAGTACTTC	CASSSQGYSSYEQYF
-	TRBV19	TRBJ1-6	-	TGTGCCATTGGAGAGAGCTCCTATAATTCACCCCTCCACTTT	CAIGESSYNSPLHF
-	TRBV30	TRBJ2-7	-	TGTGCCTGGAGTGAAAGGGGGATATACGAGCAGTACTTC	CAWSERGIYEQYF
-	TRBV5-1	TRBJ2-3	-	TGCGCCAGCAGCTTGGCCTCTCAGGATACGCAGTATTTT	CASSLASQDTQYF
-	TRBV7-9	TRBJ2-5	few	TGTGCCAGCAGCCGAAACGTCGGAGAGACCCAGTACTTC	CASSRNVGETQYF
TRBD2	TRBV5-4	TRBJ2-5	few	TGTGCCAGCAGCTCGGGGGGTAGCGGGAGGAGGCCAGAGACCCAGTACTTC	CASSSGGSGRRPETQYF
TRBD2	TRBV5-4	TRBJ2-2	-	TGTGCCAGCAGCTCTTGGACTAGCGGGAGAGGGAACACCGGGGAGCTGTTTTTT	CASSSWTSGRGNTGELFF
-	TRBV14	TRBJ2-5	-	TGTGCCAGCAGCCAGATACGGGGGGCACAAGAGACCCAGTACTTC	CASSQIRGAQETQYF
-	TRBV5-7	TRBJ1-1	-	TGTGCCAGCAGCTTGGCCACACAGGAAGCCACTGAAGCTTTCTTT	CASSLATQEATEAFF
-	TRBV27	TRBJ1-2	-	TGTGCCAGCAGTTTGCGAGCGGGGGCGGCGAATGGCTACACCTTC	CASSLRAGAANGYTF
-	TRBV5-1	TRBJ1-5	-	TGCGCCAGCAGCTTGGAGAATCAGCCCCAGCATTTT	CASSLENQPQHF
-	TRBV15	TRBJ2-7	-	TGTGCCACCAGCACAGTCGGACTCCTTAGCGAGCAGTACTTC	CATSTVGLLSEQYF
TRBD2	TRBV5-4	TRBJ2-7	-	TGTGCCAGCAGCCCGCGGACTAGCGGGGGGGCTTCCTACGAGCAGTACTTC	CASSPRTSGGASYEQYF
-	TRBV5-1	TRBJ2-3	-	TGCGCCAGCAGCCTGCCGGAGGGTCCCGATACGCAGTATTTT	CASSLPEGPDTQYF
TRBD2	TRBV2	TRBJ2-1	-	TGTGCCAGCAGTACCGGACTAGCGGGTGGTTACAATGAGCAGTTCTTC	CASSTGLAGGYNEQFF
-	TRBV10-2	TRBJ1-4	-	TGCGCCAGCTTCACAGATGAAAAACTGTTTTTT	CASFTDEKLFF
-	TRBV6-1	TRBJ1-1	few	TGTGCCAGCAGCCTCCTAGGGGTGGCTGAAGCTTTCTTT	CASSLLGVAEAFF
-	TRBV7-6	TRBJ2-1	-	TGTGCCAGCAGCTTAGGACAGGTACTCTCCTACAATGAGCAGTTCTTC	CASSLGQVLSYNEQFF
-	TRBV7-9	TRBJ1-1	-	TGTGCCAGCAGCTTAGCGGCGGGGGGCACTGAAGCTTTCTTT	CASSLAAGGTEAFF
-	TRBV6-6	TRBJ1-4	once	TGTGCCAGCAGCCCCAACCATGCAACTAATGAAAAACTGTTTTTT	CASSPNHATNEKLFF
TRBD2	TRBV29-1	TRBJ2-2	-	TGCAGCGTTACCGGGACTAGCGGTTATACCGGGGAGCTGTTTTTT	CSVTGTSGYTGELFF
TRBD1	TRBV6-5	TRBJ2-3	-	TGTGCCAGCAGTTCGGGACAGAGCACAGATACGCAGTATTTT	CASSSGQSTDTQYF
-	TRBV6-5	TRBJ1-5	-	TGTGCCAGCAGTTACCTTGGTAGCAATCAGCCCCAGCATTTT	CASSYLGSNQPQHF
-	TRBV6-6	TRBJ1-5	-	TGTGCCAGCGGGACCTCCGATCAGCCCCAGCATTTT	CASGTSDQPQHF
-	TRBV28	TRBJ1-2	-	TGTGCCAGCAGCCTAGGGGCCCACAGTAACTCTAACTATGGCTACACCTTC	CASSLGAHSNSNYGYTF
-	TRBV28	TRBJ2-7	-	TGTGCCAGCAGTCGGGGGGCGGGACTCAACGAGCAGTACTTC	CASSRGAGLNEQYF
-	TRBV27	TRBJ2-5	-	TGTGCCAGCAGCCCTAGCCAGAGGGAGGTATCGGAAGAGACCCAGTACTTC	CASSPSQREVSEETQYF
TRBD1	TRBV18	TRBJ2-7	-	TGTGCCAGCTCACTTGGGACAGGGGTCTACGAGCAGTACTTC	CASSLGTGVYEQYF
-	TRBV7-9	TRBJ1-3	once	TGTGCCAGCAGCCCCAGGGGAGTTTTGGGAAACACCATATATTTT	CASSPRGVLGNTIYF
-	TRBV28	TRBJ2-7	-	TGTGCCAGCAGTTTAGGTCGGATCTACGAGCAGTACTTC	CASSLGRIYEQYF
TRBD2	TRBV5-4	TRBJ2-7	-	TGTGCCAGCAGCTTGGGGACTAGCGGGACGTACGAGCAGTACTTC	CASSLGTSGTYEQYF
TRBD1	TRBV2	TRBJ2-2	-	TGTGCCAGCAGTGTGGACAGGGAAGTCGCCGGGGAGCTGTTTTTT	CASSVDREVAGELFF
-	TRBV7-6	TRBJ2-2	-	TGTGCCAGCAGCTCGGACTTTAGGGAGCTGTTTTTT	CASSSDFRELFF
-	TRBV28	TRBJ2-1	-	TGTGCCAGCAGTGAGGGGGGGTCTCACAATGAGCAGTTCTTC	CASSEGGSHNEQFF
-	TRBV5-1	TRBJ1-6	once	TGCGCCAGCAGCTTGGCCATCGCGGGGGTCGATTCACCCCTCCACTTT	CASSLAIAGVDSPLHF
-	TRBV6-5	TRBJ2-7	many	TGTGCCAGCAGATCTCCGACTGGCCTTTCAATCGTGCAGTACTTC	CASRSPTGLSIVQYF
TRBD2	TRBV7-9	TRBJ2-2	-	TGTGCCAGCAGCTTTGGACTAGCGGGATCCGTCGGGGAGCTGTTTTTT	CASSFGLAGSVGELFF
-	TRBV28	TRBJ1-1	-	TGTGCCAGCAGTCCGATCGTTGAGCGCCTCCATGTCCTGAACACTGAAGCTTTCTTT	CASSPIVERLHVLNTEAFF
-	TRBV6-6	TRBJ1-2	-	TGTGCCAGCAGTTACAGAGAGGGGAGCTACACCTTC	CASSYREGSYTF
-	TRBV7-3	TRBJ1-1	-	TGTGCCAGCAGCACCACAGGGAGTTGGACTGAAGCTTTCTTT	CASSTTGSWTEAFF
-	TRBV5-1	TRBJ2-7	-	TGCGCCAGCAGCATAGCAACTAGGATCGACGAGCAGTACTTC	CASSIATRIDEQYF